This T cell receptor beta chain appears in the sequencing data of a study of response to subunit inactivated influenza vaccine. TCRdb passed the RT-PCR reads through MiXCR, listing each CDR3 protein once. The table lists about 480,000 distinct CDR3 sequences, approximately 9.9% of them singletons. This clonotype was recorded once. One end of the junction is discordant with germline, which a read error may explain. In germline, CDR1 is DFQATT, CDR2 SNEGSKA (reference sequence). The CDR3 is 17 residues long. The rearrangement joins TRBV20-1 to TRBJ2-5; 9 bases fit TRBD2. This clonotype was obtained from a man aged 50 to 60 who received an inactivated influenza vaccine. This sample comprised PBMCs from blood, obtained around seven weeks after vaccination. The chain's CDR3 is CCARDRRTSESGETQYF. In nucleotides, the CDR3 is TGCTGTGCTAGAGATCGACGGACTAGCGAGAGTGGGGAGACCCAGTACTTC.